A single T cell receptor beta chain is shown here with its context. Its antigen is not yet known. No much larger clone is present one base from it, and per-base qualities are unavailable. This record comes from a study of blood T cell repertoires in COVID-19 (TCRdb year 2020). In the study overall: The collaborator samples originated in the United States, Italy and Spain and spanned the acute and convalescent phases of COVID-19. The dataset comprised deeply sampled blood TCRbeta repertoires from subjects exposed to, actively infected with, or recovered from COVID-19. Samples came from the ongoing ImmuneRACE study (first 160 participants) plus 1,254 subjects from 6 global collaborators. HLA class I and class II types, where available, came from metadata supplied by the sample provider rather than from assay-based typing. The material from the prospective study consisted of cDNA or gDNA derived from T cells, B-cell-depleted T cells, or PBMCs. The repertoires were released in a freely available public database intended as a resource for research on the immune response to SARS-CoV-2. A de-identified subject ID, COVID-19 status, age in years and sex were almost always included in the sample metadata. Paper-wide results and their limitations: The quantity of clinical and demographic metadata differed by source and by participant and was supplied without curation.

TCRbeta CDR3 regions were amplified from genomic DNA using the immunoSEQ Assay, a bias-controlled multiplex PCR. Concerning the study's data processing: Within the assay, amplification of reference gene primers was used to estimate how many nucleated cells each sample contained. To quantify the absolute abundance of each unique TCRbeta CDR3 rearrangement, sequence reads were collapsed and filtered. For each sample, productive Simpson clonality was calculated as the square root of Simpson's diversity index over productive rearrangements. Imported from immuneACCESS, the table was reduced by TCRdb to in-frame sequences with V and J called. These copies leave out some clones; in studies compared against another copy, an unresolved V gene accounts for under half, and the cause of the remainder is not known. The V and J calls and clone size come from that table; D and trimming were worked out from the DNA. Present in this sample are 310,000 or so clones, 75% to 95% of which were seen just once. The ten largest clones represent roughly 1.1% of the sample.

Participants in the prospective study were enrolled through a virtual design, were aged 18 to 89 years, and lived in roughly 25 United States geographic areas. In the prospective study, cohorts were assigned on the basis of participant-reported clinical history obtained from a screening survey and a study questionnaire. For ImmuneRACE Cohort 3, a participant was defined as recovered based on two consecutive negative NP/OP PCR tests, clearance by a healthcare professional, or resolution of symptoms. In the prospective study, whole blood, serum and a nasopharyngeal or oropharyngeal swab were collected from each participant by mobile phlebotomists. Additional blood draws and questionnaires over an approximately two-month period could optionally be provided by prospective study participants. Prospective study blood samples were shipped either frozen or at room temperature before DNA extraction. Based on the germline V gene, the CDR1 and CDR2 sequences are KGHSH and LQKENI. The CDR3 contains 17 residues, cysteine and phenylalanine counted. Of the read, only the CDR3 DNA is kept; its 51 bases are in frame from base 1. Trimming removed 3 bases from V and 2 bases from J; the gene matches leave 9 bases unexplained.

This TCR was recovered from a woman aged 25 to 39 who had recovered from COVID-19. Sequenced input: PBMCs or T cells enriched from blood (not recorded which). The rearranged segments are TRBV18 and TRBJ2-3; TRBD2 matches 9 bases in the middle. The sequenced DNA: TGTGCCAGCTCACCGCTTAGCGGGAGTGGGGCCACAGATACGCAGTATTTT. This sequence encodes CASSPLSGSGATDTQYF.